This T cell receptor (beta chain) was sequenced for a study of T-cell reconstitution after alpha-beta-depleted transplantation in children. The TCRbeta library incorporated unique molecular identifiers. One entry per CDR3 protein results from TCRdb running MiXCR on the PCR reads. The data show fewer than 120,000 distinct CDR3 sequences, over 9% seen once. V lost 4 bases and J lost 4; bases outside the gene matches: 10. Germline V gives CDR1 KGHSH, CDR2 LQKENI. The CDR3 length is 16 residues. This sequence was found in a human donor who donated a stem cell graft to a child with acute lymphoblastic leukemia. V usage is TRBV18 and J usage is TRBJ2-4; 7 nucleotides match TRBD1. Material: PBMCs from the stem cell graft donor, obtained from the stem cell graft. The CDR3 spells CASSHYSDRVKNIQYF. In DNA, the CDR3 is TGTGCCAGCTCACACTATTCCGACAGGGTGAAAAACATTCAGTACTTC.